What follows are 8 T cell receptor beta chains derived from one specimen sequenced in a study of T cell repertoires in cytomegalovirus infection. TCRdb ran MiXCR on the reads and lists one entry per CDR3 protein. The profile shows hundreds of thousands of distinct CDR3 sequences, under 40% of them singletons. The sequenced sample was PBMCs. These receptors were collected from a human donor in good health (CMV status not recorded). Some clones in this sample may be carry-over from other donors' samples.

This clonotype appeared a few times. The CDR3 nucleotides are TGTGCCAGCAGCGCCGGGACCGTTAAGCTTCAGCATTTT. Protein sequence: CASSAGTVKLQHF. V gene TRBV2 combines with J gene TRBJ1-5; D perhaps matches TRBD1 (5 bases). The V end was cut by 6 bases, the J end by 13 bases, with 19 bases between. CDR1 SNHLY and CDR2 FYNNEI come from the germline V gene. There are 13 residues in the CDR3.

This clonotype appeared a few times. The V and J genes are TRBV18 and TRBJ2-1; maybe TRBD2 (5 bases). V was clipped by 4 bases and J by 9 bases, with 22 bases between them. The germline V gene has CDR1 KGHSH and CDR2 LQKENI. This CDR3 has 16 residues. This CDR3 is CASSQSTAGRSSEQFF. The CDR3 DNA reads TGTGCCAGCTCACAGTCTACCGCGGGCCGGAGTAGTGAGCAGTTCTTC.

This clonotype was counted between two and nine times. The rearrangement uses TRBV12-3 or TRBV12-4 and TRBJ2-1, with unresolved D. The CDR3 is made up of 14 amino acids. V was shortened by 3 bases and J by 8 bases, with 14 bases between the two germline ends. The CDR3 DNA reads TGTGCCAGCAGTTTTTCCTTACAGAGCGATGAGCAGTTCTTC. Translation gives CASSFSLQSDEQFF.

This clonotype turned up a few times. V usage is TRBV28 and J usage is TRBJ2-1; the D gene is possibly TRBD2 (6 bases). In germline, CDR1 is MDHEN, CDR2 SYDVKM. Trimming shortened V by 10 bases and J by 10 bases, and 26 bases separated the two germline ends. CDR3 size: 15 residues. This CDR3 is CAILAGTETVGEQFF. CDR3 nucleotide sequence: TGTGCCATCCTAGCCGGGACTGAGACCGTCGGGGAGCAGTTCTTC.

The rearrangement joins TRBV7-9 to TRBJ1-2; 11 bases align to TRBD1. This CDR3 is built from 14 residues. CDR1 and CDR2 from the germline V gene are SEHNR and FQNEAQ (reference sequence). Trimming removed 4 bases from V and 8 bases from J; junction bases left unmatched: 6. CDR3 DNA: TGTGCCAGCAGCTCCTCCTGGGACAGGGGGGGCTACACCTTC. Translating gives CASSSSWDRGGYTF.

The sample holds a few counts of this clonotype. This chain connects TRBV7-2 to TRBJ2-7; 9 bases match TRBD2. From germline, CDR1 is SGHTA and CDR2 FQGNSA. Trimming took 8 bases from V and 0 from J; bases not matched to a gene: 8. The CDR3 length is 15 residues. CDR3 protein: CASVLAGTSSYEQYF. The CDR3 DNA sequence: TGTGCCAGCGTCCTAGCGGGGACAAGCTCCTACGAGCAGTACTTC.

V and J are TRBV5-1 and TRBJ1-1; tentatively, D is TRBD1 (6 bases). Trimming took off 0 bases at V and 1 base at J, with 13 bases between the two ends. The V gene's germline CDR1 is SGHRS and CDR2 YFSETQ. CDR3 length: 16 amino acids. The CDR3 DNA is TGCGCCAGCAGCTTGGACCCACAGGGCCCGAACACTGAAGCTTTCTTT. It yields the protein CASSLDPQGPNTEAFF.

Here the CDR3 reads CSARDSLSGGKTDTQYF. In DNA form, the CDR3 reads TGCAGTGCTAGAGATAGCCTTAGCGGGGGGAAAACAGATACGCAGTATTTT. This chain connects TRBV20-1 to TRBJ2-3; 10 bases map to TRBD2. Germline lookup yields CDR1 DFQATT and CDR2 SNEGSKA (reference sequence). This CDR3 is built from 17 residues. After removal of 0 bases from V and 3 bases from J, the junction contained 9 bases not matched to a gene.